This T cell receptor beta chain originates from a study of T cells after yellow fever vaccination. TCRdb ran MiXCR on the 5' RACE reads and lists one entry per CDR3 protein. This table has over 300,000 distinct CDR3 sequences, around 4% appearing once. Turning to this clonotype: Antigen unknown.

CDR1 and CDR2 from the germline V gene are SGDLS and YYNGEE. This CDR3 has 16 residues. Trimming shortened V by 4 bases and J by 7 bases, and 21 bases separated the two germline ends. Study-level results: Abundant clonotypes from the bulk population could have been carried over as contaminants into FACS-sorted repertoires.

The TCR sequence derives from a man between 18 and 29 years old who received the YFV17D yellow fever vaccine. This sample comprised PBMCs, obtained on the day of the yellow fever booster vaccination. V usage is TRBV9 and J usage is TRBJ2-1; TRBD2 is a possible D gene (6 bases). The CDR3 loop is CASSPRVGGGRNEQFF. The DNA for the CDR3 is TGTGCCAGCAGCCCCCGGGTGGGGGGAGGTCGGAATGAGCAGTTCTTC.